The 3 T cell receptor beta chains below come from one sample, sequenced in a study of tumor-infiltrating lymphocytes in primary liver carcinoma (dated by TCRdb to 2015 to 2018). Total RNA and DNA were co-extracted from approximately 20-30 mg of bulk tissue with the AllPrep DNA/RNA mini kit, without cell sorting. The instrument was an Illumina HiSeq 2500. Using a constant-region primer and ProtoScript II reverse transcriptase, TCRbeta-specific cDNA was reverse-transcribed from around 520 ng total RNA. The TCRbeta libraries were prepared through three rounds of nested multiplex PCR following a slightly modified ARM-PCR procedure. Multiplex TRBV1-TRBV30 forward primers and a Cbeta reverse primer were used in the first two PCR rounds, each of which was run for approximately 9 cycles. TCRdb handled the public reads itself, with Q25 trimming in fastp and clone calling in MiXCR, and kept productive beta chains. CDR3 protein sequences are deduplicated, and each keeps its most common genes and DNA. A total of 110,000 or so distinct CDR3 sequences appear in this sample, approximately 80% of them only once. The ten largest clones capture more than 15% of the sample.

Sequences were obtained from liver tumor tissue from sampling region 3. The cell subset or site tag for this specimen amounts to: tumor region T3, left-lateral pole. These receptors were collected from a man between 35 and 55 years old with primary liver carcinoma and hepatitis B virus infection.

A note on this clonotype: At one end, the junction sequence differs from germline, possibly due to a read error. The V call is TRBV11-3, the J call TRBJ2-1; D remains ambiguous. The CDR3 consists of 12 residues. Germline CDR1 SGHNT, CDR2 YENEEA. The CDR3 sequence is CASCLNANVQSF. In DNA, the CDR3 is TGTGCCAGCTGTTTAAATGCCAATGTGCAGTCCTTC.

This clonotype was observed a few times. A read error may be the cause here, since a much bigger clone is one base away. V gene TRBV28 combines with J gene TRBJ2-1; D possibly matches TRBD1 or TRBD2 (6 bases each). Germline V lookup: CDR1 MDHEN, CDR2 SYDVKM. The length of the CDR3 is 15 residues. Trimming pared 5 bases from V and 11 bases from J, leaving 22 bases between. As DNA, the CDR3 is TGTGCCAGCAGTACCAGTGGGGGGCCTTGGAATAAGCAGTTCTTC. This translates into CASSTSGGPWNKQFF. The whole variable domain, filled in from reference TRBV28 and TRBJ2-1, reads DVKVTQSSRYLVKRTGEKVFLECVQDMDHENMFWYRQDPGLGLRLIYFSYDVKMKEKGDIPEGYSVSREKKERFSLILESASTNQTSMYLCASSTSGGPWNKQFFGPGTRLTVL.

This clonotype was counted many times. The chain employs TRBV5-1 and TRBJ2-7; a possible D gene is TRBD1 (6 bases). V was cut by 0 bases and J by 1 base, with 8 bases left in between. Germline V CDR1 and CDR2: SGHRS, YFSETQ. CDR3 length: 14 amino acids. The CDR3 DNA is TGCGCCAGCAGCTTGGGACAGGCTTCCTACGAGCAGTACTTC. It encodes CASSLGQASYEQYF.